Below are 32 T cell receptor beta chains sequenced from a single sample in a study of shared clonotypes between healthy human individuals. Produced via immunoSEQ multiplex PCR; TCRdb's table is partial and in-frame only. The sample has about 1 million clones; around 74% are singletons. Sequenced sample: memory CD4+ T cells sorted from blood. Described subset: CD45RA-negative fraction. The receptor source for this set is a man aged 18 to 35 in good health.

This clone was recorded only once. J is TRBJ1-2 and V is TRBV6-1; no reliable D call. From germline, CDR1 is MNHNS and CDR2 SASEGT. This CDR3 has 14 amino acids. Trimming took 0 bases from V and 8 from J, leaving 13 bases between them. The CDR3 nucleotides read TGTGCCAGCAGTGAAGCGAGGCAAATTGGAGGCTACACCTTC. This codes for CASSEARQIGGYTF.

This chain joins TRBV2 and TRBJ2-7; D could derive from TRBD1 or TRBD2 (5 bases each). This CDR3 is 12 amino acids long. Trimming took 10 bases from V and 0 from J, leaving 10 bases between them. In germline, CDR1 is SNHLY, CDR2 FYNNEI. DNA of the CDR3: TGTGCCACCCGGGACGACTCCTACGAGCAGTACTTC. This translates into CATRDDSYEQYF. The full variable domain, in which reference TRBV2 and TRBJ2-7 provide the parts outside the CDR3, is EPEVTQTPSHQVTQMGQEVILRCVPISNHLYFYWYRQILGQKVEFLVSFYNNEISEKSEIFDDQFSVERPDGSNFTLKIRSTKLEDSAMYFCATRDDSYEQYFGPGTRLTVT.

The rearrangement joins TRBV5-1 to TRBJ2-5; perhaps TRBD1 as D (6 bases). This CDR3 is built from 14 residues. Germline values: CDR1 SGHRS, CDR2 YFSETQ. Trimming removed 0 bases from V and 4 bases from J, with 10 bases in between. The CDR3 sequence is CASSLEDSGETQYF. The CDR3 DNA sequence: TGCGCCAGCAGCTTGGAGGACAGTGGAGAGACCCAGTACTTC.

The table lists this clone with a few counts. The V call is TRBV10-1, the J call TRBJ1-1; weak D call: TRBD1 (5 bases). Trimming left V 0 bases short and J 10 bases short, with 15 bases between. Per germline, CDR1 WNHNN and CDR2 SYGVQD (reference sequence). The length of the CDR3 is 14 residues. The CDR3 loop reads CASSESGQPVGAFF. CDR3 sequence (DNA): TGCGCCAGCAGTGAGTCCGGACAACCGGTAGGAGCTTTCTTT.

Remarks on this clone: The identical CDR3 is also encoded by other nucleotide sequences in the sample. The chain links TRBV9 to TRBJ2-5, with unresolved D. This CDR3 is built from 13 residues. V was trimmed by 0 bases and J by 5 bases, leaving 8 bases between them. From germline, CDR1 is SGDLS and CDR2 YYNGEE. In DNA form, the CDR3 reads TGTGCCAGCAGCGTAGGAGTATCGGAGACCCAGTACTTC. Protein sequence: CASSVGVSETQYF.

The gene calls are TRBV11-2 and TRBJ2-5; a possible D gene is TRBD2 (6 bases). The CDR3 runs 15 residues. Trimming stripped 1 base from V and 4 bases from J, with 13 bases between. CDR1 is SGHAT and CDR2 is FQNNGV in the germline V gene. The CDR3: CASSLVLTEGETQYF. The CDR3 DNA reads as TGTGCCAGCAGCTTAGTTCTCACGGAGGGAGAGACCCAGTACTTC.

This clone was recorded many times. In the same sample, other DNA sequences code for this CDR3. This chain connects TRBV19 to TRBJ2-1, with D tentatively TRBD1 (5 bases). This CDR3 comprises 15 residues. Germline lookup yields CDR1 LNHDA and CDR2 SQIVND (reference sequence). The germline V and J ends were trimmed by 0 bases and 2 bases, with 8 bases remaining between them. The CDR3 spells CASSIEGATYNEQFF. Written as DNA, the CDR3 is TGTGCCAGTAGTATAGAAGGGGCAACCTACAATGAGCAGTTCTTC.

This clone is a singleton in its sample. The same CDR3 is also encoded by other DNA sequences in this sample. The rearrangement uses TRBV9 and TRBJ2-2; D is uncertain. CDR3 length equals 15 residues. Germline V gene data show CDR1 as SGDLS and CDR2 as YYNGEE. Trimming took 4 bases from V and 1 from J, leaving 11 bases between them. The DNA for the CDR3 is TGTGCCAGCAGCCCCCGAACTGTGAACACCGGGGAGCTGTTTTTT. This encodes CASSPRTVNTGELFF.

The genes are TRBV5-1 and TRBJ2-1; no definite D call. CDR3 length equals 13 residues. Germline values: CDR1 SGHRS, CDR2 YFSETQ. Trimming took off 3 bases at V and 9 bases at J, with 13 bases between the two ends. This chain's CDR3 is CASSSSRVSEQFF. The CDR3 nucleotides are TGCGCCAGCAGCTCCTCCCGGGTGTCTGAGCAGTTCTTC.

The chain couples TRBV28 to TRBJ1-3; the D gene is possibly TRBD1 (5 bases). The length of the CDR3 is 14 residues. Germline CDR1 and CDR2: MDHEN and SYDVKM. V dropped 6 bases and J dropped 0 bases, with 9 bases sitting between them. The CDR3 DNA reads as TGTGCCAGCAGAGAGGGGACCTCTGGAAACACCATATATTTT. This encodes CASREGTSGNTIYF. Full variable domain (rest looked up from reference TRBV28 and TRBJ1-3): DVKVTQSSRYLVKRTGEKVFLECVQDMDHENMFWYRQDPGLGLRLIYFSYDVKMKEKGDIPEGYSVSREKKERFSLILESASTNQTSMYLCASREGTSGNTIYFGEGSWLTVV.

This clone was seen many times. This rearrangement joins TRBV19 to TRBJ2-3; D is perhaps TRBD1 (5 bases). The CDR3 spans 15 residues. Trimming pared 3 bases from V and 6 bases from J, leaving 16 bases between. Germline loops: CDR1 LNHDA, CDR2 SQIVND (reference sequence). The CDR3 bases are TGTGCCAGTAGTATGGTGGGGCCTAAAATCGATACGCAGTATTTT. Its translation: CASSMVGPKIDTQYF.

In its sample, this clone was seen a few times. This chain links TRBV5-4 with TRBJ1-2; 7 positions agree with TRBD1. Per the germline V gene, CDR1 is SGHNT and CDR2 is YYREEE (reference sequence). After removal of 4 bases from V and 0 bases from J, the junction contained 6 bases not matched to a gene. The CDR3 length is 15 residues. CDR3 sequence reads: CASSTRQGANYGYTF. CDR3 DNA sequence: TGTGCCAGCAGCACCCGACAGGGAGCTAACTATGGCTACACCTTC.

V and J are TRBV6-1 and TRBJ2-7; tentatively, D is TRBD1 (6 bases). This CDR3 is 13 amino acids long. V dropped 6 bases and J dropped 6 bases, with 15 bases sitting between them. Germline loops: CDR1 MNHNS, CDR2 SASEGT. The CDR3 bases are TGTGCCAGCAGCTGGGGGCAAATGAGCGAGCAGTACTTC. Its protein is CASSWGQMSEQYF.

This chain connects TRBV9 to TRBJ2-7; D might be TRBD2 (6 bases). The CDR3 has 15 amino acids. CDR1 and CDR2 from the germline V gene are SGDLS and YYNGEE. Trimming cost V 0 bases and J 7 bases, with 17 bases left between them. CDR3 nucleotides: TGTGCCAGCAGCGTAGACTGGGGCGGGGAGCAGGAGCAGTACTTC. This sequence encodes CASSVDWGGEQEQYF.

The chain uses TRBV7-8 and TRBJ2-3, with D hard to call. Trimming took 5 bases from V and 1 from J, leaving 22 bases between them. Looked up from germline, CDR1 is SGHVS and CDR2 is FQNEAQ. This CDR3 is 18 amino acids long. The CDR3 spells CASSLLRLRNLRTDTQYF. CDR3 coding DNA: TGTGCCAGCAGCCTACTGCGCTTAAGGAACCTCCGCACAGATACGCAGTATTTT. Variable domain in full (rest from reference TRBV7-8 and TRBJ2-3): GAGVSQSPRYKVAKRGQDVALRCDPISGHVSLFWYQQALGQGPEFLTYFQNEAQLDKSGLPSDRFFAERPEGSVSTLKIQRTQQEDSAVYLCASSLLRLRNLRTDTQYFGPGTRLTVL.

The chain recombines TRBV2 with TRBJ2-3; 12 nucleotides match TRBD2. CDR1 SNHLY and CDR2 FYNNEI come from the germline V gene. There are 15 residues in the CDR3. With V trimmed by 8 bases and J by 6 bases, 9 bases remained unmatched. The CDR3 protein is CASDRGTSGGDTQYF. The DNA of the CDR3 is TGTGCCAGCGACAGAGGCACTAGCGGGGGGGATACGCAGTATTTT.

The chain recombines TRBV9 with TRBJ2-5, with D possibly being TRBD1 or TRBD2 (6 bases each). The germline V gene has CDR1 SGDLS and CDR2 YYNGEE. The CDR3 spans 15 residues. V lost 2 bases and J 5 bases, leaving 16 bases between the germline ends. In nucleotides, the CDR3 is TGTGCCAGCAGCGTCGAGGGGGGTTGGGAGGAGACCCAGTACTTC. This codes for CASSVEGGWEETQYF.

This chain connects TRBV5-1 to TRBJ2-7, with 10 bases lining up with TRBD1. Germline trimming cut 4 bases from V and 5 bases from J; bases unmatched to any gene: 9. The CDR3 has 15 amino acids. Germline CDR1 and CDR2: SGHRS and YFSETQ. The CDR3 DNA follows: TGCGCCAGCAGCCCCAGCGGACAGGGGGGCCACGAGCAGTACTTC. Amino acids: CASSPSGQGGHEQYF.

This clone appeared once. Other DNA sequences from this sample encode an identical CDR3 as well. The chain employs TRBV5-1 and TRBJ2-2, with TRBD1 matching over 8 bases. V dropped 5 bases and J dropped 2; count of bases not matched to a gene: 2. The CDR3 has 14 residues. CDR1 and CDR2 from the germline V gene are SGHRS and YFSETQ. Written as DNA, the CDR3 is TGCGCCAGCAGAGGACAGGGAAACACCGGGGAGCTGTTTTTT. It specifies CASRGQGNTGELFF.

This clone showed up just once. The sample has other DNA sequences that encode this CDR3 too. The chain carries TRBV9 and TRBJ1-3; D is unresolved. Deletions cut 2 bases from V and 0 bases from J, with 6 bases between. This CDR3 region has 14 residues. Per germline, CDR1 SGDLS and CDR2 YYNGEE. CDR3 bases: TGTGCCAGCAGCGTCAGCAGCTCTGGAAACACCATATATTTT. Its translation: CASSVSSSGNTIYF.

This clone was observed a few times. The rearrangement uses TRBV6-1 and TRBJ1-5, with 9 bases aligning to TRBD1. Germline V gives CDR1 MNHNS, CDR2 SASEGT. The CDR3 has 15 residues. V dropped 4 bases and J dropped 6; count of bases not matched to a gene: 7. This CDR3 reads CASSATGGRVQPQHF. For the CDR3, the DNA is TGTGCCAGCAGTGCCACAGGGGGCAGGGTTCAGCCCCAGCATTTT.

Comments on this clone: A single base separates this from a much larger clone, so it may be a read error. CDR3 residues: CASSLLAGGTDTQYF. The CDR3 coding sequence is TGTGCCAGCAGCTTGTTAGCGGGGGGCACAGATACGCAGTATTTT. The chain joins TRBV5-5 to TRBJ2-3, with 9 bases fitting TRBD2. The V gene's germline CDR1 is SGHKS and CDR2 YYEKEE (reference sequence). Trimming at V came to 1 base and at J to 1 base, leaving 1 base not matched to a gene. The CDR3 runs to 15 residues.

Details on this clone: Within the sample, other DNA sequences also encode this same CDR3. The chain joins TRBV5-1 to TRBJ2-2; TRBD2 aligns across 7 bases. In germline, CDR1 is SGHRS, CDR2 YFSETQ. Trimming cost V 0 bases and J 5 bases; bases outside gene matches: 1. The CDR3 runs to 14 residues. The CDR3 spells CASSLAGGTGELFF. For the CDR3, the DNA is TGCGCCAGCAGCTTGGCCGGGGGGACCGGGGAGCTGTTTTTT.

The rearrangement uses TRBV4-1 and TRBJ1-1; possibly TRBD1 for D (5 bases). The CDR3 is made up of 15 amino acids. The germline gives CDR1 MGHRA, CDR2 YSYEKL. The V end lost 3 bases, the J end lost 6 bases, and 17 bases lay between the germline ends. The CDR3 spells CASSQVLTGTSEAFF. The CDR3 DNA sequence: TGCGCCAGCAGCCAGGTTCTTACTGGGACGTCTGAAGCTTTCTTT.

The CDR3 loop reads CASGDRTYEQYF. The CDR3, as DNA: TGTGCCAGCGGGGACAGAACCTACGAGCAGTACTTC. V usage is TRBV9 and J usage is TRBJ2-7; 7 bases fit TRBD1. This CDR3 comprises 12 residues. The germline gives CDR1 SGDLS, CDR2 YYNGEE. Germline trimming cut 7 bases from V and 2 bases from J; bases unmatched to any gene: 3.

J is TRBJ2-7 and V is TRBV15, with 13 bases that match TRBD2. The germline CDR1 and CDR2 sequences are LNHNV and YYDKDF (reference sequence). The CDR3 contains 18 residues. Trimming cost V 5 bases and J 0 bases; bases outside gene matches: 10. The CDR3: CATSGGTSGMQPSYEQYF. In nucleotides, the CDR3 is TGTGCCACCAGCGGCGGGACTAGCGGGATGCAACCCTCCTACGAGCAGTACTTC.

This chain uses TRBV5-5 with TRBJ2-1; D gene uncertain. Trimming took off 3 bases at V and 2 bases at J, with 6 bases between the two ends. Germline V gene data show CDR1 as SGHKS and CDR2 as YYEKEE (reference sequence). The CDR3 totals 13 residues. The CDR3 spells CASSSTTYNEQFF. As DNA, the CDR3 is TGTGCCAGCAGCTCGACAACCTACAATGAGCAGTTCTTC.

Concerning this clone itself: In the same sample, other DNA sequences code for this CDR3. This chain joins TRBV9 and TRBJ2-7, with 9 bases that match TRBD2. CDR1 SGDLS and CDR2 YYNGEE come from the germline V gene. J lost 0 bases, V lost 0 bases, and 1 base had no gene match. This CDR3 is 15 amino acids long. In DNA, the CDR3 is TGTGCCAGCAGCGTAGGTAGCGGGAGCTCCTACGAGCAGTACTTC. Protein: CASSVGSGSSYEQYF. Full variable domain (rest looked up from reference TRBV9 and TRBJ2-7): DSGVTQTPKHLITATGQRVTLRCSPRSGDLSVYWYQQSLDQGLQFLIQYYNGEERAKGNILERFSAQQFPDLHSELNLSSLELGDSALYFCASSVGSGSSYEQYFGPGTRLTVT.

This chain connects TRBV5-1 to TRBJ2-3, with D perhaps matching TRBD1 or TRBD2 (5 bases each). Between the trimmed V and J ends, which lost 0 bases and 2 bases, there was a span of 10 bases. The CDR3 is made up of 15 amino acids. Germline V gives CDR1 SGHRS, CDR2 YFSETQ. CDR3 loop: CASSLEPGTTDTQYF. The CDR3 DNA reads as TGCGCCAGCAGCTTGGAGCCAGGGACCACAGATACGCAGTATTTT.

This clone was detected many times. Other nucleotide sequences in the sample specify the same CDR3. This rearrangement joins TRBV7-2 to TRBJ1-2; TRBD1 matches 7 bases. V was pared by 6 bases and J by 4 bases, with 5 bases of the junction left unmatched. This CDR3 contains 13 residues. Germline V gene lookup returns CDR1 SGHTA and CDR2 FQGNSA. The CDR3 nucleotides are TGTGCCAGCAGTCGAGACAGGGTCTATGGCTACACCTTC. Its protein product is CASSRDRVYGYTF.

This chain joins TRBV4-3 and TRBJ2-1, with D perhaps matching TRBD2 (5 bases). The germline V gene encodes CDR1 LGHNA and CDR2 YSLEER. CDR3 size: 15 residues. Trimming removed 4 bases from V and 8 bases from J, with 18 bases in between. Here the CDR3 DNA reads TGCGCCAGCAGCCGGGGAAAGGGAGAGGTGGATGAGCAGTTCTTC. Its translation is CASSRGKGEVDEQFF.

The table lists this clone with a count of one. The chain links TRBV7-2 to TRBJ1-4; D remains unclear. The length of the CDR3 is 16 residues. The germline gives CDR1 SGHTA, CDR2 FQGNSA. Trimming took 4 bases from V and 0 from J, leaving 12 bases between them. The CDR3 loop is CASSSGLQATNEKLFF. The CDR3 DNA reads as TGTGCCAGCAGCTCTGGACTCCAAGCAACTAATGAAAAACTGTTTTTT.